These 19 T cell receptor beta chains share one sample of origin, sequenced in a study of T cell clones after liver transplantation. Repertoires were generated with immunoSEQ multiplex PCR, while TCRdb's copy carries only in-frame clones and drops some. The sample holds about 58,000 clones, approximately 70% seen once. Material: CD4+ T cells from blood, obtained at the approximately 15-month timepoint. The source is a human patient who received a liver transplant. Some T cells could come from the graft donor.

The chain employs TRBV5-8 and TRBJ2-2; TRBD2 matches 7 bases. CDR3 length: 15 amino acids. Germline CDR1 reads SGHTS; CDR2 reads YDEGEE. V trimming: 0 bases; J trimming: 5 bases; junction bases outside the gene matches: 4. Here the CDR3 DNA reads TGTGCCAGCAGCTTGGGGACTAGTGTAACCGGGGAGCTGTTTTTT. This sequence encodes CASSLGTSVTGELFF. Full variable domain (missing parts from reference TRBV5-8 and TRBJ2-2): EAGVTQSPTHLIKTRGQQATLRCSPISGHTSVYWYQQALGLGLQFLLWYDEGEERNRGNFPPRFSGRQFPNYSSELNVNALELEDSALYLCASSLGTSVTGELFFGEGSRLTVL.

This clone has only a few counts. V gene TRBV6-5 combines with J gene TRBJ1-2; 7 positions match TRBD1. The CDR3 has 14 amino acids. CDR1 is MNHEY and CDR2 is SVGAGI in the germline V gene. The ends lost 4 bases at V and 3 bases at J; junction bases unmatched: 5. The CDR3 region has the DNA TGTGCCAGCAGTTCAACAGGACAGGACTATGGCTACACCTTC. This translates into CASSSTGQDYGYTF.

V is TRBV4-3 and J is TRBJ2-5; 7 nucleotides agree with TRBD1. The CDR3 is 14 residues long. Germline V gene lookup returns CDR1 LGHNA and CDR2 YSLEER. The trim removed 2 bases at V and 6 bases at J, leaving 6 bases unmatched. The chain's CDR3 is CASSQTYRGKTQYF. CDR3 nucleotides: TGCGCCAGCAGCCAAACTTACAGGGGAAAGACCCAGTACTTC.

The rearrangement joins TRBV30 to TRBJ1-2; D not resolved. The CDR3 is 11 amino acids. CDR1 is GTSNPN, CDR2 SVGIG, per germline (reference sequence). Deletions cut 8 bases from V and 7 bases from J, with 14 bases between. CDR3 nucleotides: TGTGCCGGACTCCTAGGACGTGGCTACACCTTC. It yields the protein CAGLLGRGYTF.

The J gene is TRBJ2-5, the V gene TRBV19; maybe TRBD1 (5 bases). The CDR3 extends over 14 amino acids. V lost 8 bases and J 2 bases, leaving 15 bases between the germline ends. Germline loops: CDR1 LNHDA, CDR2 SQIVND (reference sequence). CDR3: CASRSGAAQETQYF. In nucleotides, the CDR3 is TGTGCCAGTCGATCTGGGGCAGCGCAAGAGACCCAGTACTTC.

The V and J genes are TRBV7-2 and TRBJ2-3; TRBD2 matches 15 bases. The CDR3 consists of 17 residues. Germline V lookup: CDR1 SGHTA, CDR2 FQGNSA. Trimming cost V 7 bases and J 4 bases; bases outside gene matches: 9. CDR3 residues: CASNGLAGGPLSDTQYF. In DNA, the CDR3 is TGTGCCAGCAACGGACTAGCGGGAGGGCCCTTATCAGATACGCAGTATTTT.

The chain employs TRBV28 and TRBJ1-5; D perhaps matches TRBD1 (5 bases). The CDR3 consists of 13 residues. V was cut by 6 bases and J by 6 bases, with 12 bases left in between. Looked up from germline, CDR1 is MDHEN and CDR2 is SYDVKM. CDR3 residues: CASSQTQGQPQHF. The CDR3 nucleotides read TGTGCCAGCAGCCAGACCCAGGGTCAGCCCCAGCATTTT.

The genes are TRBV6-5 and TRBJ2-7, with 7 bases identical to TRBD1. Germline CDR1 MNHEY, CDR2 SVGAGI. Unmatched junction bases numbered 5, after V lost 6 bases and J lost 3 bases. The CDR3 totals 13 residues. The CDR3: CASSSSGGYEQYV. The CDR3, as DNA: TGTGCCAGCAGCTCTTCAGGGGGCTACGAGCAGTACGTC.

The chain couples TRBV11-3 to TRBJ1-2, with 11 positions matching TRBD1. V shed 2 bases and J 5 bases; nucleotides not matched to a gene: 10. This CDR3 spans 17 amino acids. The germline gives CDR1 SGHNT, CDR2 YENEEA. CDR3 amino acids: CASSLSQGQGVRYGYTF. Written as DNA, the CDR3 is TGTGCCAGCAGCTTATCTCAGGGACAGGGGGTCCGGTATGGCTACACCTTC.

This clone has just a few counts. The chain employs TRBV19 and TRBJ1-6; 7 bases fit TRBD1. The trim removed 5 bases at V and 11 bases at J, leaving 9 bases unmatched. The germline V gene has CDR1 LNHDA and CDR2 SQIVND (reference sequence). This CDR3 is built from 14 residues. The CDR3: CASSPRQGPAPLHF. The CDR3 nucleotides read TGTGCCAGTAGTCCGCGACAGGGACCGGCACCCCTCCACTTT.

This chain uses TRBV19 with TRBJ1-5; D is uncertain. V was shortened by 5 bases and J by 1 base, with 9 bases between the two germline ends. This CDR3 has 14 amino acids. Germline-derived CDR1 and CDR2 are LNHDA and SQIVND (reference sequence). As DNA, the CDR3 is TGTGCCAGTAGTTACGGACCGAGCAATCAGCCCCAGCATTTT. It translates to CASSYGPSNQPQHF.

The rearrangement uses TRBV6-1 and TRBJ2-2, with D unclear. The CDR3 is 14 residues long. CDR1 is MNHNS and CDR2 is SASEGT in the germline V gene. V was pared by 8 bases and J by 4 bases, with 14 bases between. DNA for the CDR3: TGTGCCAGCCGTACTCAGAGAGGCACCGGGGAGCTGTTTTTT. Amino acids: CASRTQRGTGELFF.

The chain joins TRBV10-3 to TRBJ2-5, with D unclear. Trimming removed 2 bases at V and 4 bases at J, with 11 bases between. CDR3 length equals 14 residues. The germline CDR1 and CDR2 sequences are ENHRY and SYGVKD. Here the CDR3 reads CAISEVGVAETQYF. In DNA form, the CDR3 reads TGTGCCATCAGTGAGGTTGGGGTAGCAGAGACCCAGTACTTC.

The J gene is TRBJ2-7, the V gene TRBV25-1; D gene uncertain. The CDR3 runs to 11 residues. Germline V gene data show CDR1 as MGHDK and CDR2 as SYGVNS. Between the trimmed V and J ends, which lost 2 bases and 7 bases, there was a span of 6 bases. This CDR3 is CASSEGAEQYF. The CDR3 DNA reads as TGTGCCAGCAGTGAAGGAGCGGAGCAGTACTTC.

The chain combines TRBV30 with TRBJ1-5; D unresolved. The CDR3 sequence is 13 residues long. V lost 0 bases and J 5 bases, leaving 8 bases between the germline ends. Germline V CDR1 and CDR2: GTSNPN, SVGIG (reference sequence). CDR3 bases: TGTGCCTGGAGTGTGCAGGTCCATCAGCCCCAGCATTTT. Translating gives CAWSVQVHQPQHF.

This clone has a single count. The V call is TRBV4-2, the J call TRBJ1-3, with a possible D match to TRBD1 (6 bases). This CDR3 region has 16 residues. Germline CDR1 is LGHNA and CDR2 is YNFKEQ. With 0 bases removed from V and 7 bases from J, the gap between germline ends came to 16 bases. The CDR3 region is CASSQESTGRGNTIYF. The CDR3 DNA is TGTGCCAGCAGCCAAGAGAGTACAGGCAGGGGTAACACCATATATTTT.

This clone was picked up a small number of times. This chain connects TRBV6-1 to TRBJ2-7, with D possibly matching TRBD1 (5 bases). The CDR3 covers 14 residues. Germline CDR1 is MNHNS and CDR2 is SASEGT. V was shortened by 1 base and J by 6 bases, with 13 bases between the two germline ends. CDR3 in amino acids: CASSEVGSQGEQYF. The CDR3 DNA is TGTGCCAGCAGTGAAGTGGGGTCCCAGGGCGAGCAGTACTTC.

The gene calls are TRBV7-9 and TRBJ2-2; D not certain. Per germline, CDR1 SEHNR and CDR2 FQNEAQ (reference sequence). The length of the CDR3 is 12 residues. Trimming shortened V by 6 bases and J by 6 bases, and 8 bases separated the two germline ends. The CDR3 bases are TGTGCCAGCAGAGCAAACGCCGGGGAGCTGTTTTTT. Protein: CASRANAGELFF.

The rearrangement joins TRBV5-1 to TRBJ2-2; 13 bases are a match to TRBD2. Germline CDR1 reads SGHRS; CDR2 reads YFSETQ. This CDR3 contains 17 residues. V was clipped by 1 base and J by 1 base; unmatched bases: 1. CDR3 in DNA: TGCGCCAGCAGCTTGACTAGCGGGAGGGGGAACACCGGGGAGCTGTTTTTT. This encodes CASSLTSGRGNTGELFF.